The 24 T cell receptor beta chains in this list originate from one sample, sequenced in a study of shared clonotypes between healthy human individuals. TCRdb's table, derived via immunoSEQ multiplex PCR, lists solely in-frame clones and lacks some. The data contain roughly 2 million clones, roughly 95% of them seen just once; the ten biggest clones take up 0.1% to 0.15%. The sample consisted of naive CD4+ T cells sorted from blood. As for subset: CD45RA+ positively selected. These receptor sequences come from a man younger than 30 in good health.

The CDR3 sequence: CASSQDSGGANTEAFF. In nucleotides, the CDR3 is TGCGCCAGCAGCCAAGACTCGGGAGGGGCGAACACTGAAGCTTTCTTT. This rearrangement joins TRBV4-1 to TRBJ1-1; D is perhaps TRBD1 (5 bases). V was shortened by 0 bases and J by 1 base, with 12 bases between the two germline ends. The length of the CDR3 is 16 residues. Per the germline V gene, CDR1 is MGHRA and CDR2 is YSYEKL.

This chain joins TRBV27 and TRBJ2-7; a weak D match, TRBD1 (6 bases). CDR3 length: 15 residues. Germline CDR1 and CDR2: MNHEY and SMNVEV (reference sequence). Trimming took 0 bases from V and 1 from J, leaving 10 bases between them. CDR3 protein: CASSLSPRGSYEQYF. The CDR3 nucleotides are TGTGCCAGCAGTTTATCCCCTAGGGGGTCCTACGAGCAGTACTTC.

The chain joins TRBV15 to TRBJ1-3, with D maybe TRBD1 (6 bases). The V end was cut by 6 bases, the J end by 6 bases, with 12 bases between. Germline V gene sequence: CDR1 LNHNV, CDR2 YYDKDF (reference sequence). The CDR3 extends over 13 amino acids. The CDR3 region has the DNA TGTGCCACCAGGCCGGGACAAATAAACACCATATATTTT. This gives the protein CATRPGQINTIYF.

The count of this clone is one. The chain joins TRBV29-1 to TRBJ2-3; possible D gene TRBD1, 6 bases. The ends were cut back, 4 bases at V and 2 bases at J, with 10 bases in the middle. Germline CDR1 SQVTM, CDR2 ANQGSEA. The CDR3 loop spans 13 amino acids. CDR3 sequence reads: CSVGGLHTDTQYF. Here the CDR3 DNA reads TGCAGCGTTGGGGGGCTCCACACAGATACGCAGTATTTT.

The chain recombines TRBV19 with TRBJ2-7; D is unclear. The length of the CDR3 is 14 residues. The germline gives CDR1 LNHDA, CDR2 SQIVND (reference sequence). The ends were cut back, 5 bases at V and 3 bases at J, with 14 bases in the middle. In DNA, the CDR3 is TGTGCCAGTAGTCCGCGGACCATTGGCTACGAGCAGTACTTC. Amino acid sequence: CASSPRTIGYEQYF.

The chain recombines TRBV20-1 with TRBJ2-7; possible D gene TRBD2, 7 bases. The length of the CDR3 is 11 residues. Trimming took off 4 bases at V and 8 bases at J, with 12 bases between the two ends. The germline CDR1 and CDR2 sequences are DFQATT and SNEGSKA (reference sequence). The CDR3 nucleotides are TGCAGTGCTAAGGCGGGGGCCCAGCAGTACTTC. Protein sequence: CSAKAGAQQYF.

A remark on this clone: Other DNA sequences from this sample encode an identical CDR3 as well. The CDR3 protein is CASSQDRGGYGYTF. The CDR3 DNA sequence: TGCGCCAGCAGCCAAGACAGGGGGGGTTATGGCTACACCTTC. This chain connects TRBV4-3 to TRBJ1-2; 7 bases fit TRBD1. The CDR3 is 14 amino acids. V was pared by 0 bases and J by 5 bases, with 3 bases of the junction left unmatched. Germline V gene lookup returns CDR1 LGHNA and CDR2 YSLEER.

The rearrangement joins TRBV2 to TRBJ1-2; TRBD1 matches at 9 bases. The germline CDR1 and CDR2 sequences are SNHLY and FYNNEI. The V and J ends lost 5 bases and 7 bases, in that order; junction bases with no gene match: 14. The CDR3 length is 16 residues. The CDR3 nucleotides read TGTGCCAGCAGTCTCCAACAGGGGGCGAAGGGTGCTGGCTACACCTTC. It is translated as CASSLQQGAKGAGYTF.

The gene calls are TRBV5-1 and TRBJ2-7; D is tentatively TRBD1 or TRBD2 (5 bases each). The length of the CDR3 is 15 residues. V was trimmed by 9 bases and J by 5 bases, leaving 24 bases between them. Germline CDR1 is SGHRS and CDR2 is YFSETQ. The CDR3 protein is CANIRTGLIRNEQYF. DNA for the CDR3: TGCGCCAACATACGGACGGGGCTGATTCGCAACGAGCAGTACTTC.

V and J are TRBV5-1 and TRBJ2-7, with a weak D call TRBD2 (6 bases). The ends were cut back, 4 bases at V and 4 bases at J, with 18 bases in the middle. CDR1 SGHRS and CDR2 YFSETQ come from the germline V gene. The CDR3 is 15 residues long. As DNA, the CDR3 is TGCGCCAGCAGCCAAGACCGACTAGTAAGGTACGAGCAGTACTTC. Translating it yields CASSQDRLVRYEQYF.

This chain connects TRBV28 to TRBJ2-3, with D tentatively TRBD1 (6 bases). Germline V gives CDR1 MDHEN, CDR2 SYDVKM. V gave up 3 bases and J gave up 2 bases, with 12 bases separating them. The length of the CDR3 is 15 residues. The CDR3 nucleotides are TGTGCCAGCAGTTTGCCCGGGACAAACACAGATACGCAGTATTTT. Amino acid sequence: CASSLPGTNTDTQYF.

The V gene is TRBV7-8, the J gene TRBJ2-7; D is undetermined. The length of the CDR3 is 15 residues. Germline CDR1 SGHVS, CDR2 FQNEAQ. V lost 2 bases and J 2 bases, leaving 13 bases between the germline ends. The CDR3 protein is CASSLSIGNTYEQYF. DNA for the CDR3: TGTGCCAGCAGCTTAAGTATAGGAAACACCTACGAGCAGTACTTC.

This clone was recorded once. The chain has TRBV29-1 and TRBJ1-3; the D is unclear. Trimming pared 3 bases from V and 2 bases from J, leaving 8 bases between. Germline V gene lookup returns CDR1 SQVTM and CDR2 ANQGSEA. This CDR3 contains 13 residues. CDR3 DNA: TGCAGCGTTGAGACGGAGCCTGGAAACACCATATATTTT. Its protein is CSVETEPGNTIYF.

The gene calls are TRBV27 and TRBJ1-2; the D gene is possibly TRBD1 (5 bases). The length of the CDR3 is 13 residues. Trimming cost V 3 bases and J 7 bases, with 12 bases left between them. Germline assignment: CDR1 MNHEY and CDR2 SMNVEV (reference sequence). The CDR3 DNA sequence: TGTGCCAGCAGTTTGCAGGGCCTCACTGGCTACACCTTC. Amino acid sequence: CASSLQGLTGYTF.

The chain recombines TRBV6-5 with TRBJ2-2; TRBD1 is a possible D gene (6 bases). CDR3 size: 15 residues. In germline, CDR1 is MNHEY, CDR2 SVGAGI. V lost 6 bases and J 6 bases, leaving 17 bases between the germline ends. This chain's CDR3 is CASRNQGLVAGELFF. The CDR3 bases are TGTGCCAGCAGAAATCAGGGGTTAGTCGCCGGGGAGCTGTTTTTT.

This clone was observed a single time. The rearrangement uses TRBV9 and TRBJ2-7; 7 bases fit TRBD2. CDR3 length: 15 residues. J gave up 0 bases and V 2 bases, and 5 bases lay outside the gene matches. Germline CDR1 and CDR2: SGDLS and YYNGEE. The CDR3 sequence is CASSVSLAASYEQYF. CDR3 in DNA: TGTGCCAGCAGCGTCAGTCTAGCGGCCTCCTACGAGCAGTACTTC.

The V and J genes are TRBV6-6 and TRBJ2-4, with D possibly TRBD1 on 5 matching bases. In germline, CDR1 is MNHNY, CDR2 SVGAGI (reference sequence). Trimming stripped 7 bases from V and 6 bases from J, with 10 bases between. This CDR3 comprises 12 residues. CDR3 DNA sequence: TGTGCCAGCACAGGGCGAGGAAACATTCAGTACTTC. Translating it yields CASTGRGNIQYF.

V is TRBV10-3 and J is TRBJ2-7; 11 bases map to TRBD2. CDR1 ENHRY and CDR2 SYGVKD come from the germline V gene. The CDR3 has 15 amino acids. The V and J ends lost 6 bases and 3 bases, in that order; junction bases with no gene match: 7. The CDR3 protein is CAISPLAGEFYEQYF. The CDR3 region has the DNA TGTGCCATCAGCCCACTAGCGGGAGAGTTCTACGAGCAGTACTTC.

The V and J genes are TRBV6-6 and TRBJ1-3, with D unclear. CDR1 MNHNY and CDR2 SVGAGI come from the germline V gene (reference sequence). Trimming left V 2 bases short and J 0 bases short, with 5 bases between. CDR3 length: 14 amino acids. The CDR3, as DNA: TGTGCCAGCAGTTACCCAAACTCTGGAAACACCATATATTTT. The encoded protein is CASSYPNSGNTIYF.

This chain joins TRBV6-1 and TRBJ2-7, with D unresolved. Germline loops: CDR1 MNHNS, CDR2 SASEGT. This CDR3 contains 11 residues. The germline V and J ends were trimmed by 2 bases and 6 bases, with 5 bases remaining between them. The CDR3 loop is CASSEMVEQYF. As DNA, the CDR3 is TGTGCCAGCAGTGAAATGGTCGAGCAGTACTTC.

The rearrangement links TRBV7-9 to TRBJ2-7; D unresolved. V was trimmed by 4 bases and J by 6 bases, leaving 7 bases between them. The CDR3 is 11 amino acids. Germline V gene data show CDR1 as SEHNR and CDR2 as FQNEAQ (reference sequence). DNA of the CDR3: TGTGCCAGCAGCTCACAGCGCGAGCAGTACTTC. Translating gives CASSSQREQYF.

This chain links TRBV11-2 with TRBJ1-1; D perhaps matches TRBD1 (6 bases). From germline, CDR1 is SGHAT and CDR2 FQNNGV. V lost 1 base and J lost 0, with 12 bases in between. The CDR3 contains 16 residues. CDR3 loop: CASSLGLQGLNTEAFF. In DNA form, the CDR3 reads TGTGCCAGCAGCTTAGGCCTACAGGGTTTGAACACTGAAGCTTTCTTT.

This clone has only one observation. The V call is TRBV4-2, the J call TRBJ2-7; D tentatively fits TRBD1 or TRBD2 (6 bases each). Between the trimmed V and J ends, which lost 4 bases and 1 base, there was a span of 17 bases. This CDR3 is built from 16 residues. CDR1 LGHNA and CDR2 YNFKEQ come from the germline V gene. The CDR3, as DNA: TGTGCCAGCAGCCCGTCCGGGGGCGTAAAGTCCTACGAGCAGTACTTC. Its translation: CASSPSGGVKSYEQYF.

The chain couples TRBV21-1 to TRBJ1-3; TRBD1 is the table's D call and was not checked against the DNA. TRBV21-1 is an annotated pseudogene. The CDR3 totals 18 residues. The DNA for the CDR3 is TGTGCCGACGAAGGGGACAGGGGCCCCATCAGCTCTGGAAACACCATATATTTT. Translated: CADEGDRGPISSGNTIYF.